Presented here are 9 T cell receptor beta chains from one specimen sequenced in a study of identical twins. TCRdb called the 5' RACE reads again in MiXCR, with one record for every CDR3 protein. The table shows 640,000 or so distinct CDR3 sequences, with approximately 6% occurring only once. Sequenced input: naive T cells sorted from blood. The origin of the receptors is a man aged 18 to 29 in good health.

At least ten counts were recorded for this clonotype. The V call is TRBV6-5, the J call TRBJ2-1; no clear D. Looked up from germline, CDR1 is MNHEY and CDR2 is SVGAGI. Deletions cut 0 bases from V and 15 bases from J, with 15 bases between. CDR3 length: 13 amino acids. CDR3 protein: CASSYSEMAELFF. In nucleotides, the CDR3 is TGTGCCAGCAGTTACTCGGAGATGGCAGAACTGTTCTTC.

This clonotype was counted a few times. The chain links TRBV19 to TRBJ2-3; 8 nucleotides match TRBD1. Germline trimming cut 2 bases from V and 5 bases from J; bases unmatched to any gene: 3. This CDR3 contains 14 residues. CDR1 is LNHDA, CDR2 SQIVND, per germline (reference sequence). In DNA, the CDR3 is TGTGCCAGTAGTATAAGACAGGGGAAAGATACGCAGTATTTT. Translated, it gives CASSIRQGKDTQYF.

This clonotype was detected many times. The chain is built from TRBV4-3 and TRBJ2-1; maybe TRBD2 (5 bases). Per germline, CDR1 LGHNA and CDR2 YSLEER. CDR3 size: 15 residues. The V end was cut by 1 base, the J end by 8 bases, with 15 bases between. The CDR3 sequence: CASSQGHIRGDEQFF. In DNA form, the CDR3 reads TGCGCCAGCAGCCAAGGACACATTCGGGGTGATGAGCAGTTCTTC.

At least ten counts were recorded for this clonotype. V usage is TRBV7-9 and J usage is TRBJ2-2; the D is unclear. Germline loops: CDR1 SEHNR, CDR2 FQNEAQ (reference sequence). V gave up 5 bases and J gave up 6 bases, with 10 bases separating them. The CDR3 covers 13 residues. The CDR3 nucleotides read TGTGCCAGCAGCCCCCTTGAAGCCGGGGAGCTGTTTTTT. This gives the protein CASSPLEAGELFF.

This chain connects TRBV7-9 to TRBJ1-3, with D possibly TRBD1 on 5 matching bases. Germline V gives CDR1 SEHNR, CDR2 FQNEAQ (reference sequence). Between the trimmed V and J ends, which lost 8 bases and 0 bases, there was a span of 8 bases. The CDR3 is 13 amino acids. CDR3 DNA: TGTGCCAGCCGGGACCGCTCTGGAAACACCATATATTTT. Its translation: CASRDRSGNTIYF.

This clonotype was counted at least ten times. The rearrangement links TRBV6-6 to TRBJ2-5; 7 nucleotides line up with TRBD2. CDR3 size: 13 residues. Germline V gene lookup returns CDR1 MNHNY and CDR2 SVGAGI (reference sequence). V was clipped by 7 bases and J by 5 bases; unmatched bases: 7. The CDR3 here is CASIDGTTETQYF. Here the CDR3 DNA reads TGTGCCAGCATTGACGGGACTACGGAGACCCAGTACTTC.

The chain links TRBV12-3 or TRBV12-4 to TRBJ2-2; D not certain. This CDR3 region has 14 residues. V shed 9 bases and J shed 0 bases, with 11 bases lying between them. CDR3 in DNA: TGTGCCAGTCACGTGTCTTCGAACACCGGGGAGCTGTTTTTT. It yields the protein CASHVSSNTGELFF.

Of note for this clonotype: A much larger clone differs from this one at a single base, so this may be a read error. The V gene is TRBV4-2, the J gene TRBJ2-1; 12 nucleotides agree with TRBD2. The CDR3 runs 16 residues. The germline V gene has CDR1 LGHNA and CDR2 YNFKEQ. J lost 6 bases, V lost 0 bases, and 3 bases had no gene match. The CDR3 DNA reads as TGTGCCAGCAGCCAAGATCCACTAGCGGGAGGCAATGAGCAGTTCTTC. This gives the protein CASSQDPLAGGNEQFF.

The chain carries TRBV12-3 or TRBV12-4 and TRBJ2-7; D is perhaps TRBD1 (6 bases). The CDR3 totals 13 residues. Trimming took 7 bases from V and 2 from J, leaving 12 bases between them. As DNA, the CDR3 is TGTGCCAGCACCTCGGACAGTACCTACGAGCAGTACTTC. Protein: CASTSDSTYEQYF.